Listed here are 26 T cell receptor beta chains from one sample, sequenced in a study of T cell responses to AZD1222 COVID-19 vaccine. The data were produced by immunoSEQ multiplex PCR, yet TCRdb's version contains in-frame clones alone and is incomplete. The data contain 100,000 to 150,000 clones, 90% of them singletons. This sample comprised peripheral blood, obtained on day 0 of AZD1222 vaccination. These receptors were taken from an adult in good health.

The chain employs TRBV19 and TRBJ2-1, with D maybe TRBD2 (6 bases). The germline V gene has CDR1 LNHDA and CDR2 SQIVND (reference sequence). V lost 3 bases, J lost 4 bases, and 13 bases lay in between. The CDR3 runs 15 residues. CDR3 in amino acids: CASSILPSAYNEQFF. As DNA, the CDR3 is TGTGCCAGTAGTATCTTGCCTAGCGCGTACAATGAGCAGTTCTTC.

V is TRBV9 and J is TRBJ2-7; D not certain. This CDR3 is 14 amino acids long. Trimming cost V 0 bases and J 3 bases, with 10 bases left between them. CDR1 SGDLS and CDR2 YYNGEE come from the germline V gene. CDR3: CASSVGPGDYEQYF. The DNA for the CDR3 is TGTGCCAGCAGCGTAGGACCTGGGGACTACGAGCAGTACTTC.

Here the CDR3 reads CASRGTGQNSPLHF. Written as DNA, the CDR3 is TGTGCCAGCAGGGGGACAGGGCAAAATTCACCCCTCCACTTT. The chain has TRBV6-5 and TRBJ1-6, with 9 bases fitting TRBD1. The CDR3 length is 14 residues. Germline V CDR1 and CDR2: MNHEY, SVGAGI. V shed 6 bases and J 7 bases; nucleotides not matched to a gene: 4.

The chain carries TRBV6-5 and TRBJ2-3, with D perhaps TRBD2 (6 bases). Trimming left V 8 bases short and J 0 bases short, with 12 bases between. The CDR3 runs 14 residues. Germline CDR1 MNHEY, CDR2 SVGAGI. The CDR3 DNA is TGTGCCAGCGCCGGGACTTTGAGCACAGATACGCAGTATTTT. Translated, it gives CASAGTLSTDTQYF.

The chain couples TRBV18 to TRBJ2-7; D call uncertain. CDR1 is KGHSH, CDR2 LQKENI, per germline. V was clipped by 3 bases and J by 4 bases, with 13 bases between them. The CDR3 loop spans 14 amino acids. The CDR3 DNA is TGTGCCAGCTCACCTTCTAGTACCGGGTACGAGCAGTACTTC. The encoded protein is CASSPSSTGYEQYF. The variable domain in full, with the rest retrieved from reference TRBV18 and TRBJ2-7, is NAGVMQNPRHLVRRRGQEARLRCSPMKGHSHVYWYRQLPEEGLKFMVYLQKENIIDESGMPKERFSAEFPKEGPSILRIQQVVRGDSAAYFCASSPSSTGYEQYFGPGTRLTVT.

This clone appeared once. CDR3 sequence reads: CASSTSFPSTGELFF. The DNA for the CDR3 is TGTGCCAGTAGTACAAGTTTTCCATCAACCGGGGAGCTGTTTTTT. The rearrangement links TRBV19 to TRBJ2-2; no firm D call. V lost 4 bases and J 5 bases, leaving 14 bases between the germline ends. Germline V gene data show CDR1 as LNHDA and CDR2 as SQIVND (reference sequence). CDR3 length: 15 residues.

The J gene is TRBJ1-1, the V gene TRBV10-1; D ambiguous. V was trimmed by 4 bases and J by 1 base, leaving 7 bases between them. Germline loops: CDR1 WNHNN, CDR2 SYGVQD (reference sequence). CDR3 length: 13 residues. CDR3 coding DNA: TGCGCCAGCAGTGTCCGAGAGAACACTGAAGCTTTCTTT. It encodes CASSVRENTEAFF.

V is TRBV20-1 and J is TRBJ2-7; the D call may be TRBD1 or TRBD2 (5 bases each). Germline V CDR1 and CDR2: DFQATT, SNEGSKA (reference sequence). Trimming left V 4 bases short and J 5 bases short, with 18 bases between. The CDR3 covers 14 residues. CDR3 bases: TGCAGTGCTAATGATCTAGAGGGGCGAAACGAGCAGTACTTC. It specifies CSANDLEGRNEQYF.

This chain joins TRBV27 and TRBJ2-7, with 8 bases fitting TRBD2. The CDR3 totals 13 residues. The V gene end was trimmed by 4 bases and the J gene end by 4 bases; junction bases not matched to a gene: 3. Germline V gives CDR1 MNHEY, CDR2 SMNVEV (reference sequence). This CDR3 reads CASSSAGGYEQYF. CDR3 coding DNA: TGTGCCAGCAGTTCGGCGGGAGGTTACGAGCAGTACTTC.

V is TRBV10-3 and J is TRBJ1-1, with 8 bases fitting TRBD1. The CDR3 extends over 14 amino acids. V gave up 6 bases and J gave up 0 bases; unmatched junction bases: 3. Germline V gives CDR1 ENHRY, CDR2 SYGVKD. Written as DNA, the CDR3 is TGTGCCATCAGGGGGGACAGGATGAACACTGAAGCTTTCTTT. It translates to CAIRGDRMNTEAFF.

The gene calls are TRBV10-1 and TRBJ2-1, with D maybe TRBD2 (5 bases). This CDR3 comprises 14 residues. Germline-derived CDR1 and CDR2 are WNHNN and SYGVQD (reference sequence). Trimming stripped 2 bases from V and 9 bases from J, with 14 bases between. CDR3 in DNA: TGCGCCAGCAGTGAGACGCCTACCCGGGGTGAGCAGTTCTTC. Amino acid sequence: CASSETPTRGEQFF.

V gene TRBV6-5 combines with J gene TRBJ2-2, with 9 bases aligning to TRBD1. Unmatched junction bases numbered 7, after V lost 2 bases and J lost 6 bases. The CDR3 spans 16 residues. Germline V gives CDR1 MNHEY, CDR2 SVGAGI. The CDR3 DNA follows: TGTGCCAGCAGTTACAGCTTGGGGACAGGGTCCGGGGAGCTGTTTTTT. This gives the protein CASSYSLGTGSGELFF.

The V gene is TRBV28, the J gene TRBJ2-3; 12 positions match TRBD1. Germline V gene data show CDR1 as MDHEN and CDR2 as SYDVKM. The CDR3 sequence is 18 residues long. J lost 3 bases, V lost 7 bases, and 14 bases had no gene match. CDR3 region: CASTHGGTGGSYTDTQYF. The DNA of the CDR3 is TGTGCCAGCACCCATGGGGGGACAGGGGGCAGTTATACAGATACGCAGTATTTT.

In DNA, the CDR3 is TGTGCCAGCAGCGTAGGTCAGGGCAGTCAGCCCCAGCATTTT. Translating it yields CASSVGQGSQPQHF. This chain joins TRBV9 and TRBJ1-5; D is perhaps TRBD1 (5 bases). V lost 0 bases and J 6 bases, leaving 10 bases between the germline ends. CDR1 is SGDLS, CDR2 YYNGEE, per germline. This CDR3 region has 14 residues.

The chain carries TRBV7-8 and TRBJ2-1; the D is unclear. The germline V gene encodes CDR1 SGHVS and CDR2 FQNEAQ. The CDR3 is 11 residues long. V lost 3 bases and J 8 bases, leaving 5 bases between the germline ends. CDR3 loop: CASSFQDEQFF. The CDR3 coding sequence is TGTGCCAGCAGCTTCCAGGATGAGCAGTTCTTC.

The chain is built from TRBV28 and TRBJ1-6; TRBD1 might be the D (6 bases). Germline CDR1 reads MDHEN; CDR2 reads SYDVKM. The CDR3 is 16 amino acids. With 7 bases removed from V and 0 bases from J, the gap between germline ends came to 13 bases. In DNA, the CDR3 is TGTGCCAGCATCGCGTCGACAGGCTCCTATAATTCACCCCTCCACTTT. Its protein product is CASIASTGSYNSPLHF. Together with reference TRBV28 and TRBJ1-6, the CDR3 gives the full variable domain: DVKVTQSSRYLVKRTGEKVFLECVQDMDHENMFWYRQDPGLGLRLIYFSYDVKMKEKGDIPEGYSVSREKKERFSLILESASTNQTSMYLCASIASTGSYNSPLHFGNGTRLTVT.

The rearrangement uses TRBV2 and TRBJ2-3; D might be TRBD2 (5 bases). The CDR3 extends over 13 amino acids. V gave up 1 base and J gave up 4 bases, with 6 bases separating them. Per the germline V gene, CDR1 is SNHLY and CDR2 is FYNNEI. The DNA for the CDR3 is TGTGCCAGCAGTGAAGTCGGGGCAGATACGCAGTATTTT. Translating gives CASSEVGADTQYF. The whole variable domain, filled in from reference TRBV2 and TRBJ2-3, reads EPEVTQTPSHQVTQMGQEVILRCVPISNHLYFYWYRQILGQKVEFLVSFYNNEISEKSEIFDDQFSVERPDGSNFTLKIRSTKLEDSAMYFCASSEVGADTQYFGPGTRLTVL.

The rearrangement links TRBV30 to TRBJ1-5; D possibly corresponds to TRBD1 (6 bases). The germline V gene encodes CDR1 GTSNPN and CDR2 SVGIG (reference sequence). Trimming stripped 2 bases from V and 6 bases from J, with 14 bases between. This CDR3 has 14 residues. CDR3 protein: CAWSWRGNIQPQHF. For the CDR3, the DNA is TGTGCCTGGAGTTGGAGGGGGAATATTCAGCCCCAGCATTTT.

The chain carries TRBV7-9 and TRBJ1-1; D is perhaps TRBD1 (6 bases). The CDR3 loop spans 14 amino acids. CDR1 SEHNR and CDR2 FQNEAQ come from the germline V gene (reference sequence). The V end was cut by 4 bases, the J end by 6 bases, with 15 bases between. The CDR3 nucleotides are TGTGCCAGCAGCTCTACAGGGCTGGGGGCTGAAGCTTTCTTT. Translating gives CASSSTGLGAEAFF.

This chain uses TRBV6-6 with TRBJ1-1; 10 nucleotides match TRBD1. Germline CDR1 reads MNHNY; CDR2 reads SVGAGI (reference sequence). After removal of 5 bases from V and 0 bases from J, the junction contained 9 bases not matched to a gene. The CDR3 spans 17 residues. For the CDR3, the DNA is TGTGCCAGCAGTCTTCGGACAGGGGGAATGATGAACACTGAAGCTTTCTTT. Protein product: CASSLRTGGMMNTEAFF.

This clone was observed a handful of times. The rearrangement joins TRBV27 to TRBJ1-2; no definite D call. This CDR3 region has 13 residues. The V end lost 2 bases, the J end lost 7 bases, and 11 bases lay between the germline ends. Germline values: CDR1 MNHEY, CDR2 SMNVEV (reference sequence). The CDR3: CASSLQAAGGYTF. CDR3 nucleotide sequence: TGTGCCAGCAGTTTACAGGCCGCCGGTGGCTACACCTTC.

The chain is built from TRBV6-2 or TRBV6-3 and TRBJ2-5, with 10 nucleotides matching TRBD1. CDR3 length: 16 residues. CDR1 is MNHEY, CDR2 SVGEGT, per germline. V lost 2 bases, J lost 2 bases, and 5 bases stayed unmatched. CDR3 sequence: CASSYPDRGAQETQYF. The CDR3 DNA reads as TGTGCCAGCAGTTACCCGGACAGGGGGGCTCAAGAGACCCAGTACTTC.

The V call is TRBV2, the J call TRBJ1-3; tentatively, D is TRBD1 (5 bases). V gave up 5 bases and J gave up 0 bases, with 11 bases separating them. The CDR3 is 15 residues long. Looked up from germline, CDR1 is SNHLY and CDR2 is FYNNEI. The DNA for the CDR3 is TGTGCCAGCAGTATTGACAGAAGCTCTGGAAACACCATATATTTT. Its protein is CASSIDRSSGNTIYF.

The rearrangement joins TRBV5-1 to TRBJ2-1; 7 nucleotides agree with TRBD2. The length of the CDR3 is 16 residues. Germline V gene lookup returns CDR1 SGHRS and CDR2 YFSETQ. With V trimmed by 0 bases and J by 7 bases, 10 bases remained unmatched. Here the CDR3 reads CASSLASSGTENEQFF. CDR3 bases: TGCGCCAGCAGCTTGGCCTCCAGCGGGACTGAGAATGAGCAGTTCTTC.

The genes are TRBV2 and TRBJ1-2; D unclear. Germline V lookup: CDR1 SNHLY, CDR2 FYNNEI. CDR3 length equals 13 residues. V lost 1 base to trimming and J lost 1 base, with 4 bases between them. CDR3 sequence (DNA): TGTGCCAGCAGTGAAGAGAGTAACTATGGCTACACCTTC. This sequence encodes CASSEESNYGYTF.

This chain uses TRBV11-2 with TRBJ2-3, with D unclear. This CDR3 has 13 amino acids. The V gene's germline CDR1 is SGHAT and CDR2 FQNNGV. V was cut by 5 bases and J by 5 bases, with 11 bases left in between. The DNA of the CDR3 is TGTGCCAGCAGCCCGTTAAGTTTAGATACGCAGTATTTT. Translated: CASSPLSLDTQYF.